This TCR beta chain was identified in a study of blood T cells in healthy people across ages. General study results and limits: A greater number of naive CD4+ cells and higher diversity distinguished long-lived donors from aged donors. Those diversity estimates obtained from one million T cells were thought to be underestimates.

With a J-beta primer mix and a sample-barcoded 5' primer, a second PCR ran about 6 to 11 cycles. All samples gave at least 2.5 million CDR3-containing paired-end reads. TCRdb called the 5' RACE reads again in MiXCR, with one record for every CDR3 protein. The sample carries approximately 800,000 distinct CDR3 sequences, about 53% recorded once. This clonotype was detected only a few times. Its antigen is still unknown. V shed 4 bases, J shed 2 bases, and the junction held 14 bases outside the gene matches. CDR1 is SGHRS and CDR2 is YFSETQ in the germline V gene. This CDR3 has 19 amino acids. Donation came from healthy Caucasian individuals in Russia who were aged about 6 to 100.

Sequencing was performed on blood. V and J are TRBV5-1 and TRBJ2-1, with 11 bases identical to TRBD2. The clonotype originates from a man older than 75 in good health. CDR3: CASSRTGLAGGGPYNEQFF. DNA for the CDR3: TGCGCCAGCAGCCGGACGGGGCTAGCGGGAGGAGGTCCCTACAATGAGCAGTTCTTC.